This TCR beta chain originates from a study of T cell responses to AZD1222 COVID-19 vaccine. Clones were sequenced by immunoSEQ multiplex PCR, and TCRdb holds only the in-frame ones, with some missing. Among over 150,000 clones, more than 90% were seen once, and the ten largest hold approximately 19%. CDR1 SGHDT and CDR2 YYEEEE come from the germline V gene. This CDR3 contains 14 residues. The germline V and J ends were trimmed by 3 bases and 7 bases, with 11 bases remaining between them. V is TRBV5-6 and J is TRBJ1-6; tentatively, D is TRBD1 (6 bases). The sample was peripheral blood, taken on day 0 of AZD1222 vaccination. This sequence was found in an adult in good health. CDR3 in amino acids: CASSSFRGNSPLHF. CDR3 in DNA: TGTGCCAGCAGCTCATTTAGGGGGAATTCACCCCTCCACTTT.